This T cell receptor (beta chain) originates from a study of shared clonotypes between healthy human individuals (TCRdb year 2020). Concerning the study at large: The cohort included a few men and a couple of women between 18 and 49 years of age. For each donor, CD4 naive and CD4 memory were each given three plates, CD8 naive was given two plates, and CD8 memory was given one plate. The study deeply sequenced blood TCR repertoires of about 5 healthy adults to estimate repertoire size and the extent of clonotype sharing between individuals. Libraries were prepared and TCR repertoires were sequenced by different laboratories using diverse techniques, in order to increase sequencing depth and limit assay-specific biases. Each donor's leukapheresis produced roughly between roughly 0.85 and 10 billion PBMCs. What the authors observed across the whole study: Based on pairwise subsampling, the degree of clonotype sharing among donors was expected to be affected by sequencing depth. About 5% of naive CD4, 3.5% of naive CD8, 2.3% of memory CD4, and 0.35% to 0.5% of memory CD8 clonotypes were shared across four donors. Sampling was limited to blood, and TCR repertoires in tissue likely differ from TCR repertoires in blood. Rarefaction of sorted-subset datasets indicated incomplete sequencing despite the large sequencing depth. Compared with non-shared clonotypes, the clonotypes found in all four sorted-subset donors had higher generation probabilities. The genetic and exposure-history diversity represented was limited by the small number of donors. Naive subsets generally had larger estimated clonotype richness than memory subsets.

Based on the germline V gene, the CDR1 and CDR2 sequences are SGHTA and FQGNSA. The CDR3 starts with the cysteine, ends with the phenylalanine, and has 15 residues. Left in the record is the CDR3 DNA by itself, 45 bases read in frame from the first base. Relative to germline, V is 5 bases shorter and J is 2 bases shorter, with 15 bases between their ends. A remark on this clone: The antigen it recognizes is unknown. One base away there is no much larger clone; base qualities are not given.

The donors were healthy, HIV-negative adults with no recently reported acute infections or vaccinations. All donors were Caucasian adults living in Nashville, Tennessee, USA. CD4+ T cells were enriched by magnetic negative selection, after which naive cells were positively selected on CD45RA and the negative fraction was taken as the memory subset. Blood was collected by leukapheresis, and PBMCs were isolated by Ficoll-Histopaque density gradient centrifugation and then cryopreserved in liquid nitrogen vapor phase. Analytical flow cytometry was used to check the purity and quantity of each magnetically sorted T cell population. Genomic DNA was isolated from every sorted fraction and measured by UV absorbance on a Nanodrop 2000c. Using the deep immunoSEQ assay, TCR CDR3 regions were amplified from genomic DNA by multiplex PCR. Genomic DNA extracted from each cell subset was distributed evenly over all wells of several immunoSEQ 96-well plates, and each plate served as one replicate. For sorted subsets, 150 to 200 ng genomic DNA, equal to about 30,000 T cell genomes, was loaded into each replicate PCR. Purified libraries were measured with a Qubit 3.0 fluorometer, size-checked on a Bioanalyzer 2100, and measured again with the KAPA Library Quantification kit. A separate single-read 150-cycle Illumina NextSeq 550 flow cell was used to sequence each immunoSEQ 96-well plate. The published analysis was carried out like this. The immunoSEQ output contained only junctional sequences without quality scores, so filtering could not match that applied to full-length reads. To assign V/J genes and CDR3, sequences were annotated using PyIR, a Python wrapper for IgBLAST v1.9, with IMGT germline references. Reads were filtered out if the reads had weak V/J assignments (E-value above 1e-6), no CDR3, stop codons, out-of-frame junctions, or ambiguous translated residues. V3J clonotypes were defined as sequences sharing an identical inferred V gene, J gene, and CDR3 amino acid sequence. Percentage overlap between repertoires was calculated by dividing the number of shared unique clonotypes by the size of the smaller repertoire. Richness of each repertoire was evaluated using RTK rarefaction, the Chao1 estimator, and Recon v2.1 estimates of unobserved clonotypes. Generation probabilities for all TCRbeta clonotypes obtained by the gDNA method from a handful of donors were computed using OLGA. The source is immuneACCESS, and TCRdb retained only in-frame sequences with V and J called. Part of the clones is not carried over; for the studies checked, unresolved V genes explain less than half of this, and the remainder is unexplained. V and J calls plus clone size are reproduced from that table; the DNA served to infer D and trimming. The sample has hundreds of thousands of clones on record, around three quarters of them singletons. Of the sample, 1.5% to 2% is held by the ten largest clones.

Sequencing was performed on memory CD4+ T cells sorted from blood. This specimen's cell subset or site label, interpreted: CD45RA-negative fraction. The receptor's source is a woman between 25 and 40 years old in good health. The chain joins TRBV7-2 to TRBJ2-5, with the D call perhaps TRBD1 or TRBD2, as 5 bases match in each case. The encoded CDR3 is CASSAGSTNQETQYF. The DNA is as follows: TGTGCCAGCAGCGCAGGGTCGACTAATCAAGAGACCCAGTACTTC.